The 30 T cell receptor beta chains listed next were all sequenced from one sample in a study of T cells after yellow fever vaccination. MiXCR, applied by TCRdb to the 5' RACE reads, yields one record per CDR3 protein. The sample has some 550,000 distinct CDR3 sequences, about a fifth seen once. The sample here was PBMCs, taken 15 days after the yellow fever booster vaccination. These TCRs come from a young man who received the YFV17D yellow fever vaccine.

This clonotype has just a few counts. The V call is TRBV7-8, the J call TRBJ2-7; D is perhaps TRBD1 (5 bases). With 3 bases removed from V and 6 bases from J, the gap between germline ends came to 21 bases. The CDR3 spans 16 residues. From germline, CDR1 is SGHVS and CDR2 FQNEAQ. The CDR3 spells CASSFGEQVFYGEQYF. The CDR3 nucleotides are TGTGCCAGCAGCTTTGGGGAACAGGTGTTCTATGGCGAGCAGTACTTC.

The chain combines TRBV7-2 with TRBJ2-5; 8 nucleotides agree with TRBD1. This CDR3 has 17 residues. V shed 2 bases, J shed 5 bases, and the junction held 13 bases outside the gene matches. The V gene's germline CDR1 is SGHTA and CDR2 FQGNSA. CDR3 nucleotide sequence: TGTGCCAGCAGCTTACAACCGACAGGGGCGGGTTGGGAGACCCAGTACTTC. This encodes CASSLQPTGAGWETQYF.

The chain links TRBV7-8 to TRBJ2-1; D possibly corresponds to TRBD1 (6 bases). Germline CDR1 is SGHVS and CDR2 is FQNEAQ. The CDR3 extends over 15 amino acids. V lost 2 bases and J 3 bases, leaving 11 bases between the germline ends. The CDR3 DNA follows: TGTGCCAGCAGCTTATTAGGGACACTCTACAATGAGCAGTTCTTC. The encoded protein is CASSLLGTLYNEQFF.

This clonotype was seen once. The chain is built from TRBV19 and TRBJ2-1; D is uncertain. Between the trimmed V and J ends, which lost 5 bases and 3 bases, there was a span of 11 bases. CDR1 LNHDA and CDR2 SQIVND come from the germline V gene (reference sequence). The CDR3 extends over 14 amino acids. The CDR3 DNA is TGTGCCAGTAGTGCGGACCCGAGCTACAATGAGCAGTTCTTC. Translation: CASSADPSYNEQFF.

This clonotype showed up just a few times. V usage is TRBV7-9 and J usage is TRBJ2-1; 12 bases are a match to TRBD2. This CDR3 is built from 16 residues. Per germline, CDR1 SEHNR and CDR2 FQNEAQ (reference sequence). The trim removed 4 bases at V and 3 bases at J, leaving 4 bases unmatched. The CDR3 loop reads CASSSGLAGFYNEQFF. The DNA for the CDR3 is TGTGCCAGCAGCTCCGGACTAGCGGGATTCTACAATGAGCAGTTCTTC.

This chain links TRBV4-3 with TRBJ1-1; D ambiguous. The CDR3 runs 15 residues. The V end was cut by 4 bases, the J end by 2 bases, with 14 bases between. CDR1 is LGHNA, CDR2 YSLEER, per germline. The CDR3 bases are TGCGCCAGCAGCCCCGCTGGGTTGGGAAACACTGAAGCTTTCTTT. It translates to CASSPAGLGNTEAFF.

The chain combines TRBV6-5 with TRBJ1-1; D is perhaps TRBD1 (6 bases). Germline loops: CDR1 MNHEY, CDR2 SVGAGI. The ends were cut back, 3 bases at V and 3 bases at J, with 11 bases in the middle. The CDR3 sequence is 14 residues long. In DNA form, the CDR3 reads TGTGCCAGCAGTTATTCAGGGGCGGACACTGAAGCTTTCTTT. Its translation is CASSYSGADTEAFF.

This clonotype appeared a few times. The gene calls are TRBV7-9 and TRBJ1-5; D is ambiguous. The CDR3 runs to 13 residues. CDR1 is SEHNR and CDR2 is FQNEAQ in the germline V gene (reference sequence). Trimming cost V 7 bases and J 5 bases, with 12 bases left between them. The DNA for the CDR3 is TGTGCCAGCACCCTGGCCCGGGATCAGCCCCAGCATTTT. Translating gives CASTLARDQPQHF.

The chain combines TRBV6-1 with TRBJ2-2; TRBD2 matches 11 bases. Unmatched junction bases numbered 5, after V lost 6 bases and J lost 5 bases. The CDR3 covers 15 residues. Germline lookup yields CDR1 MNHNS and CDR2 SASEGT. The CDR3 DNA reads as TGTGCCAGCAGCCAGAGACTAGCGGGAACCGGGGAGCTGTTTTTT. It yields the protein CASSQRLAGTGELFF.

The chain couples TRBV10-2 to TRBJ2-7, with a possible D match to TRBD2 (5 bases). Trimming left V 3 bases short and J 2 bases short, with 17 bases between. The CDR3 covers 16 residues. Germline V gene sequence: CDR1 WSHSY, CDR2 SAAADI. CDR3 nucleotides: TGCGCCAGCAGTGATGCGAGGGAACACTTTGCCTACGAGCAGTACTTC. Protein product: CASSDAREHFAYEQYF.

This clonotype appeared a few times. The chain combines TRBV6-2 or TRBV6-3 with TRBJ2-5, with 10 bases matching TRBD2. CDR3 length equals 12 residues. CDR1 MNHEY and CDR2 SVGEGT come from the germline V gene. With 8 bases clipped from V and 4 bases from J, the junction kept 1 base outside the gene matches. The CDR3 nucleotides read TGTGCCAGCGGACTAGCGGTAGAGACCCAGTACTTC. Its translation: CASGLAVETQYF.

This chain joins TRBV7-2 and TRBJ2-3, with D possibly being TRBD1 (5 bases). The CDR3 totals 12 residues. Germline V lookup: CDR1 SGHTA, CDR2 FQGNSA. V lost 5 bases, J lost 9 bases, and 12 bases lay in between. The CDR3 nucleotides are TGTGCCAGCAGCGAGGACATAGAGACGCAGTATTTT. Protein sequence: CASSEDIETQYF.

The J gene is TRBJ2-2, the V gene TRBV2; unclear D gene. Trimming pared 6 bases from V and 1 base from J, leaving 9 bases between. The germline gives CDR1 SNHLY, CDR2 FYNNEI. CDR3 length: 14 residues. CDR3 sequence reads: CASSGSRNTGELFF. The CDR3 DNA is TGTGCCAGCAGCGGAAGCAGGAACACCGGGGAGCTGTTTTTT. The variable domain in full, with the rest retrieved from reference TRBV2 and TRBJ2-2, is EPEVTQTPSHQVTQMGQEVILRCVPISNHLYFYWYRQILGQKVEFLVSFYNNEISEKSEIFDDQFSVERPDGSNFTLKIRSTKLEDSAMYFCASSGSRNTGELFFGEGSRLTVL.

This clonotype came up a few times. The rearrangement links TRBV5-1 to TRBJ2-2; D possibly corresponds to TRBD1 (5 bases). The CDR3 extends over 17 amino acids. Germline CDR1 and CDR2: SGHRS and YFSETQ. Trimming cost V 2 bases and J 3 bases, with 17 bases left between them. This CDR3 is CASSFGRAPSDTGELFF. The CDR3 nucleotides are TGCGCCAGCAGCTTTGGCAGGGCTCCCTCCGACACCGGGGAGCTGTTTTTT.

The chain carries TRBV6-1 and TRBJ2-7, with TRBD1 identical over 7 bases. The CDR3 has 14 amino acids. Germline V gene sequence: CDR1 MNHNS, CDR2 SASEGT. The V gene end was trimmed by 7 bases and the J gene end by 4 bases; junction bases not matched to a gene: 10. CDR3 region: CASKSRGQTYEQYF. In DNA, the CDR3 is TGTGCCAGCAAATCAAGGGGACAGACGTACGAGCAGTACTTC.

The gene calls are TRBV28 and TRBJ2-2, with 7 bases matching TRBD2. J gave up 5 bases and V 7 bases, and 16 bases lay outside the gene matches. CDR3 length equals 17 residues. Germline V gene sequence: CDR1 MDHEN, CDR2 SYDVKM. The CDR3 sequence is CASTLSLAGDGTGELFF. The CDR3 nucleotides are TGTGCCAGCACCCTAAGCTTGGCGGGAGATGGTACCGGGGAGCTGTTTTTT.

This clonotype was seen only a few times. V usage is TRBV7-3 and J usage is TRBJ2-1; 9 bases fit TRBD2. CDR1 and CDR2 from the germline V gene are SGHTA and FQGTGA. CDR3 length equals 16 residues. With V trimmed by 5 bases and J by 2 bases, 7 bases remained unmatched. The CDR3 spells CASSATTSGTYNEQFF. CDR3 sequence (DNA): TGTGCCAGCAGCGCCACGACTAGCGGAACCTACAATGAGCAGTTCTTC.

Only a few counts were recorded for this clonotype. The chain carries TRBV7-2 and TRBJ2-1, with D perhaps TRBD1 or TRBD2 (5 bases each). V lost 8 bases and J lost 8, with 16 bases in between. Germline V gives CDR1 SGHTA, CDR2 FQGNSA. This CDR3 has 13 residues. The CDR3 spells CASRSGGVDEQFF. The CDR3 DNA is TGTGCCAGCCGGAGTGGGGGAGTCGATGAGCAGTTCTTC.

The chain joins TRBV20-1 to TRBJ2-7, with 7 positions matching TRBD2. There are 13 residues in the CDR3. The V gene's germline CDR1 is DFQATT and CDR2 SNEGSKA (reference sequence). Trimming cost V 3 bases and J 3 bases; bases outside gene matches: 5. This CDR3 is CSASSSGNYEQYF. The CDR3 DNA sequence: TGCAGTGCTAGTTCTAGCGGCAACTACGAGCAGTACTTC.

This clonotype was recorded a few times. The CDR3 DNA is TGCGCCAGCAGCCAAGAACCTAGCGGGAGTCTTGGCAATGAGCAGTTCTTC. Protein: CASSQEPSGSLGNEQFF. This chain joins TRBV4-3 and TRBJ2-1, with 10 positions matching TRBD2. Per germline, CDR1 LGHNA and CDR2 YSLEER. The CDR3 has 17 residues. Losses at the gene ends were 0 bases for V and 6 bases for J; bases not matched to a gene: 8.

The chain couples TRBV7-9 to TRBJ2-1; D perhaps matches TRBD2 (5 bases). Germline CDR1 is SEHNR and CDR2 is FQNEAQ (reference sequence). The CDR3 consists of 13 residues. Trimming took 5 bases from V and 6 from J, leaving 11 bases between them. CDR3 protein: CASSPTRTNEQFF. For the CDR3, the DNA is TGTGCCAGCAGCCCCACTAGAACCAATGAGCAGTTCTTC.

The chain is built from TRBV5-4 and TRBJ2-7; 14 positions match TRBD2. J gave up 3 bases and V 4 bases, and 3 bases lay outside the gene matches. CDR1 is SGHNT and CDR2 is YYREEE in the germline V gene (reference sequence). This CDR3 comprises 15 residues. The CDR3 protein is CASSRGTSGGYEQYF. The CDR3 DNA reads TGTGCCAGCAGCCGCGGGACTAGCGGGGGCTACGAGCAGTACTTC.

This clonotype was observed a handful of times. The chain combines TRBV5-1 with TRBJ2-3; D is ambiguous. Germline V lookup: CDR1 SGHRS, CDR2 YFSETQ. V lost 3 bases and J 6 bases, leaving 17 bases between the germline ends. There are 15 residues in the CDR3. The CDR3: CASSYARSGSDTQYF. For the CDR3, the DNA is TGCGCCAGCAGCTACGCAAGGTCGGGTAGCGATACGCAGTATTTT.

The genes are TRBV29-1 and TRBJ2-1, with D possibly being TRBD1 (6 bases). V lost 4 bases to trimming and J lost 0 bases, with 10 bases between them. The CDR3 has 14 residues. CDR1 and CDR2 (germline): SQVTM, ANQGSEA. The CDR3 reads CSVAGQSSYNEQFF. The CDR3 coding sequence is TGCAGCGTTGCCGGACAGAGCTCCTACAATGAGCAGTTCTTC.

In DNA form, the CDR3 reads TGCGCCAGCAGCCAAGATCAAGACTTTGGTCGGCAGTTCTTC. This translates into CASSQDQDFGRQFF. The genes are TRBV4-3 and TRBJ2-1; no firm D call. Germline-derived CDR1 and CDR2 are LGHNA and YSLEER. The CDR3 is 14 residues long. Trimming took off 0 bases at V and 12 bases at J, with 15 bases between the two ends.

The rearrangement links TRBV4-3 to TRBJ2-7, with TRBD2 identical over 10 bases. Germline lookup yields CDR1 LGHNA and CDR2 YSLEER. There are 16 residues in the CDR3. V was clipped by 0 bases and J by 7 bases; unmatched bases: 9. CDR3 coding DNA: TGCGCCAGCAGCCAAGATCTTCTAGCGGGAGCGGATGAGCAGTACTTC. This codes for CASSQDLLAGADEQYF.

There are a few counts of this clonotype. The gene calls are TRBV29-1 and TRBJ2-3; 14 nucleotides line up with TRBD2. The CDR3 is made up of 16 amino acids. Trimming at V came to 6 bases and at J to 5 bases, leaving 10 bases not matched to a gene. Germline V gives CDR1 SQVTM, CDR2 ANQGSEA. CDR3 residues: CSVEPGLAGVVDTQYF. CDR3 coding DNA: TGCAGCGTGGAGCCGGGACTAGCGGGAGTGGTAGATACGCAGTATTTT.

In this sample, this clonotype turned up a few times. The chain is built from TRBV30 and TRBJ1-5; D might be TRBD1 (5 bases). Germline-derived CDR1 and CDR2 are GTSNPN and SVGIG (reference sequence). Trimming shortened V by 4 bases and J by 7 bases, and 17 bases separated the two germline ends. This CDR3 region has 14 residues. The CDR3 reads CAWNERGLGQPQHF. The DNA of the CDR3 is TGTGCCTGGAACGAACGGGGGTTGGGACAGCCCCAGCATTTT.

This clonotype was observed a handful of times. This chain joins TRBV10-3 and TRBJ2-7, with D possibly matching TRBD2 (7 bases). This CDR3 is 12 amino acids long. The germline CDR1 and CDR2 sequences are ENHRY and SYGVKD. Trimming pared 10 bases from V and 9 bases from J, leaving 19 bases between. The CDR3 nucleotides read TGTGCCACTGCCCTAGCGGAGGGGGGGCAGTACTTC. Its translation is CATALAEGGQYF.

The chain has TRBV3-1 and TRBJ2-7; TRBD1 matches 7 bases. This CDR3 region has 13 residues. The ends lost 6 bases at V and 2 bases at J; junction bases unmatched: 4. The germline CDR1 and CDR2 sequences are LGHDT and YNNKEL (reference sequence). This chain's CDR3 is CASSAQGPYEQYF. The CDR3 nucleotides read TGTGCCAGCAGTGCACAGGGGCCCTACGAGCAGTACTTC.